These 5 T cell receptor beta chains were all obtained from the same sample, sequenced in a study of OX40 agonist ivuxolimab in advanced cancers. Libraries were made using the immunoSEQ multiplex PCR assay. TCRdb carries this immuneACCESS record with in-frame sequences only. Its versions omit some clonotypes, under half of them owing to an unresolved V gene in the studies checked, with the rest unexplained. The sample data list approximately 90,000 clones, and about 90% of these were observed just once. The ten largest make up approximately 1.5% of the sample. The sequencing here drew on CD4+ or CD8+ T cells sorted from blood, taken in a trial of the OX40 agonist ivuxolimab. Every receptor here comes from an adult with an advanced solid tumor such as melanoma, head and neck, liver or kidney cancer.

The CDR3 sequence: CASRPPSSYEQYF. For the CDR3, the DNA is TGTGCCAGCAGGCCTCCTAGCTCCTACGAGCAGTACTTC. The chain recombines TRBV7-2 with TRBJ2-7, with D unclear. Germline V gives CDR1 SGHTA, CDR2 FQGNSA. The CDR3 is 13 amino acids. Between the trimmed V and J ends, which lost 6 bases and 0 bases, there was a span of 9 bases.

The rearrangement joins TRBV7-2 to TRBJ2-2; TRBD2 agrees at 7 bases. J lost 0 bases, V lost 5 bases, and 9 bases had no gene match. The CDR3 runs 17 residues. Germline CDR1 SGHTA, CDR2 FQGNSA. The CDR3 nucleotides are TGTGCCAGCAGCATAGTAGCAACTAGCGCGAACACCGGGGAGCTGTTTTTT. Protein product: CASSIVATSANTGELFF.

CDR3 in amino acids: CASSIGVYEKLFF. DNA of the CDR3: TGTGCCAGTAGTATTGGGGTTTATGAAAAACTGTTTTTT. This chain links TRBV19 with TRBJ1-4; D is ambiguous. The length of the CDR3 is 13 residues. Germline CDR1 reads LNHDA; CDR2 reads SQIVND (reference sequence). With 3 bases removed from V and 6 bases from J, the gap between germline ends came to 8 bases.

V and J are TRBV7-8 and TRBJ2-7, with TRBD1 as a possible D gene (6 bases). The CDR3 sequence is 13 residues long. Deletions cut 0 bases from V and 3 bases from J, with 6 bases between. CDR1 and CDR2 (germline): SGHVS, FQNEAQ. The CDR3 sequence: CASSLADSYEQYF. CDR3 bases: TGTGCCAGCAGCTTAGCGGACAGCTACGAGCAGTACTTC. The full variable domain, rest sourced from reference TRBV7-8 and TRBJ2-7, is GAGVSQSPRYKVAKRGQDVALRCDPISGHVSLFWYQQALGQGPEFLTYFQNEAQLDKSGLPSDRFFAERPEGSVSTLKIQRTQQEDSAVYLCASSLADSYEQYFGPGTRLTVT.

The chain uses TRBV19 and TRBJ1-3; D gene uncertain. Germline loops: CDR1 LNHDA, CDR2 SQIVND (reference sequence). This CDR3 region has 12 residues. The CDR3 sequence: CPLRAGNPTIYF. For the CDR3, the DNA is TGTCCCTTACGCGCCGGCAACCCCACCATATATTTT. Supplemented by reference TRBV19 and TRBJ1-3, the full variable domain reads DGGITQSPKYLFRKEGQNVTLSCEQNLNHDAMYWYRQDPGQGLRLIYYSQIVNDFQKGDIAEGYSVSREKKESFPLTVTSAQKNPTAFYLCPLRAGNPTIYFGEGSWLTVV.